This is a list of T cell receptor beta chains from one sample in a study of blood T cell repertoires in COVID-19. Here immunoSEQ multiplex PCR was the method, and the copy in TCRdb shows in-frame clones only, minus some. Of 20,000 to 25,000 clones listed, approximately 83% are singletons. Sequenced: peripheral blood. The receptors stem from a man older than 75 with active or convalescent COVID-19. CDR3s include the opening cysteine and the closing phenylalanine or tryptophan. The D gene is left open where the match is weak. Part of the rows lack a size; the others show once, few, many or a class for expanded clones.

V	D	size	J	DNA	CDR3
TRBV4-2	TRBD2	NA	TRBJ2-5	TGTGCCAGCAGCCACGGACTAGCGGGAGCCCAATTCCAAGAGACCCAGTACTTC	CASSHGLAGAQFQETQYF
TRBV5-4	NA	NA	TRBJ2-7	TGTGCCAGCAGCAAGGACAGTGACTCCTACGAGCAGTACTTC	CASSKDSDSYEQYF
TRBV6-5	NA	once	TRBJ2-7	TGTGCCAGCAGTTACACAGGGACGGTTTCAAGCGAGCAGTACTTC	CASSYTGTVSSEQYF
TRBV29-1	NA	NA	TRBJ2-3	TGCAGCGCTGGTCAGGGGACAGATACGCAGTATTTT	CSAGQGTDTQYF
TRBV19	TRBD1	NA	TRBJ1-3	TGTGCCAGTACAAGGACAGGGGACTCTGGAAACACCATATATTTT	CASTRTGDSGNTIYF
TRBV29-1	TRBD1	NA	TRBJ2-5	TGCAGCGTTGACCCCCAACAGGGGAAAGAGACCCAGTACTTC	CSVDPQQGKETQYF
TRBV2	NA	NA	TRBJ1-2	TGTGCCAGCACAAGGTCCACGGGGGATGGCTACACCTTC	CASTRSTGDGYTF
TRBV2	TRBD2	NA	TRBJ2-7	TGTGCCAGCAGTGATGTGGGCGGGAGGGGCTACGAGCAGTACTTC	CASSDVGGRGYEQYF
TRBV18	TRBD1	once	TRBJ1-2	TGTGCCAGCTCTCGCGCAGGGACAGTCGGAGGCTACACCTTC	CASSRAGTVGGYTF
TRBV4-2	TRBD2	NA	TRBJ2-1	TGTGCCAGCAGCCAGGGACTAGCGGCCACGGGGGTCTTC	CASSQGLAATGVF
TRBV18	NA	NA	TRBJ1-2	TGTGCCAGCTCACCACCGGTCTGGAGCGGCTACACCTTC	CASSPPVWSGYTF
TRBV5-4	NA	NA	TRBJ2-1	TGTGCCAGCAGCTTGATTGATGGGCACCTCTACAATGAGCAGTTCTTC	CASSLIDGHLYNEQFF
TRBV12-5	NA	NA	TRBJ1-1	TGTGCTAGTGGTTTGGGCGGAACTGAAGCTTTCTTT	CASGLGGTEAFF
TRBV3-1/TRBV3-2	NA	NA	TRBJ1-1	TGTGCCAGCAGCCACTTACAGATGAACACTGAAGCTTTCTTT	CASSHLQMNTEAFF
TRBV5-1	TRBD2	NA	TRBJ2-1	TGCGCCAGCAGCTTGCTCGTTAGCGGGGGTTACAATGAGCAGTTCTTC	CASSLLVSGGYNEQFF
TRBV5-4	NA	once	TRBJ1-2	TGTGCCAGCAGCACCCAGAGGAACTATGGCTACACCTTC	CASSTQRNYGYTF
TRBV24-1	TRBD1	NA	TRBJ1-2	TGTGCCACCAGTGACGATTGGACAGGGAAGGGCTACACCTTC	CATSDDWTGKGYTF
TRBV7-9	TRBD2	few	TRBJ2-2	TGTGCCAACCACAACCTCGGGGGGGCTGATACCGGGGAGCTGTTTTTT	CANHNLGGADTGELFF
TRBV14	NA	NA	TRBJ2-3	TGTGCCAGCAGCCAAGAGAAGGGGCGCGGGGTTGCGGATACGCAGTATTTT	CASSQEKGRGVADTQYF
TRBV15	TRBD1	few	TRBJ1-2	TGTGCCACCAGCAGAGATGTGCAGGGGGAAGGCTACACCTTC	CATSRDVQGEGYTF
TRBV25-1	TRBD1	NA	TRBJ1-2	TGTGCCAGCAGTGACAACAAAAACCGGGACAGGGATAATGGCTACACCTTC	CASSDNKNRDRDNGYTF
TRBV6-5	TRBD1	NA	TRBJ1-1	TGTGCCAGCAGATCGGGACAGCTGAACACTGAAGCTTTCTTT	CASRSGQLNTEAFF